The clone carrying this T cell receptor (beta chain) was recorded once. Antigen: not known. This CDR3 spans 15 amino acids. Deletions cut 0 bases from V and 2 bases from J, with 5 bases between. Germline assignment: CDR1 LNHNV and CDR2 YYDKDF (reference sequence). The record originates from a study of cytomegalovirus exposure and HLA in healthy donors. The study's findings and limits: Overall, approximately 150 TCR beta chains were annotated as cytomegalovirus-associated. According to a later analysis, TCR clusters from the first cohort tended to co-occur in the approximately 130 validation repertoires. A few chains tied to CMV proved CMV antigen-specific in vitro.

Profiling relied on immunoSEQ multiplex PCR, and the TCRdb table lists in-frame clones only, not all of them. Of 150,000 to 200,000 clones detected, about four fifths appear once; the ten largest clones hold roughly 7%. The donors were members of the validation cohort, which comprised 90 to 150 subjects and was separate from the first cohort of roughly 700 subjects. The sample was PBMCs. The genes are TRBV15 and TRBJ2-6, with D uncertain. This TCR derives from a man aged 18 to 29 in good health and CMV-seropositive. The CDR3 is CATSRDSAGANVLTF. The CDR3 bases are TGTGCCACCAGCAGAGATTCAGCTGGGGCCAACGTCCTGACTTTC.